Listed below are T cell receptor beta chains from one sample, sequenced in a study. TCRdb redid the calling of the multiplex PCR reads with MiXCR, one entry per CDR3 protein. The sample holds several hundred distinct CDR3 sequences; under 10% are singletons and the top ten take about three fifths. The sample consisted of tumor-infiltrating naive CD4+ T cells sorted from the breast tumor. The receptors originated from a female donor with breast cancer. The CDR3 runs from the conserved cysteine through the conserved F or W. The D gene is left open where the match is weak. The size field is filled for only some rows; it gives once, few, many or a size class.

D,V,J,size,CDR3,DNA
TRBD1,TRBV12-3/TRBV12-4,TRBJ1-2,NA,CASSPSDRVHGYTF,TGTGCCAGCAGTCCGTCGGACAGGGTGCATGGCTACACCTTC
NA,TRBV12-3/TRBV12-4,TRBJ1-2,many,CASRTDRPYGYTF,TGTGCCAGCAGGACAGACAGGCCATATGGCTACACCTTC
NA,TRBV12-3/TRBV12-4,TRBJ1-2,NA,CASSTSTGRVNYGYTF,TGTGCCAGCAGCACTTCCACGGGCCGGGTAAATTATGGCTACACCTTC
NA,TRBV12-3/TRBV12-4,TRBJ1-2,many,CAIYSGRAGYTF,TGTGCCATCTATTCAGGGAGGGCTGGCTACACCTTC
NA,TRBV12-3/TRBV12-4,TRBJ1-2,large,CASEADSYGYTF,TGTGCCAGCGAAGCGGACAGCTATGGCTACACCTTC
NA,TRBV12-3/TRBV12-4,TRBJ1-2,many,CASSFIQPNYGYTF,TGTGCCAGCAGTTTTATACAACCGAACTATGGCTACACCTTC
NA,TRBV12-3/TRBV12-4,TRBJ1-2,medium-sized,CASSLEAEAPDYGYTF,TGTGCCAGCAGCCTTGAGGCGGAGGCGCCCGACTATGGCTACACCTTC
NA,TRBV12-3/TRBV12-4,TRBJ1-2,many,CASSLGPGSNYGYTF,TGTGCCAGCAGTTTAGGCCCAGGGTCTAACTATGGCTACACCTTC
TRBD1,TRBV12-3/TRBV12-4,TRBJ1-2,hyperexpanded,CASSSTGFGYTF,TGTGCCAGCAGTTCGACAGGGTTCGGCTACACCTTC
TRBD1,TRBV12-3/TRBV12-4,TRBJ1-2,hyperexpanded,CASSWTGHYGYTF,TGTGCCAGCAGCTGGACAGGACACTATGGCTACACCTTC
NA,TRBV12-3/TRBV12-4,TRBJ1-2,large,CASSFTQGMYGYTF,TGTGCCAGCAGTTTCACACAGGGAATGTATGGCTACACCTTC
TRBD1,TRBV12-3/TRBV12-4,TRBJ1-2,medium-sized,CASSFTTGDYGYTF,TGTGCCAGCAGTTTTACGACAGGGGACTATGGCTACACCTTC
TRBD1,TRBV12-3/TRBV12-4,TRBJ1-2,large,CASSLWGQNRTF,TGTGCCAGCAGTTTGTGGGGACAGAATCGCACCTTC
NA,TRBV12-3/TRBV12-4,TRBJ1-2,many,CASSKEGRVDGYTF,TGTGCCAGCAGTAAGGAAGGGCGTGTTGATGGCTACACCTTC
NA,TRBV12-3/TRBV12-4,TRBJ1-2,large,CASSLQGYGYTF,TGTGCCAGCAGTTTACAGGGGTATGGCTACACCTTC
NA,TRBV12-3/TRBV12-4,TRBJ1-2,many,CASSSGIYGYTF,TGTGCCAGCAGTTCAGGGATTTATGGCTACACCTTC
NA,TRBV12-3/TRBV12-4,TRBJ1-2,many,CASSPGRAFYGYTF,TGTGCCAGCAGTCCCGGCAGGGCCTTCTATGGCTACACCTTC